This T cell receptor (beta chain) was identified in a study of CD8 T cells in ankylosing spondylitis. Trimming cost V 5 bases and J 0 bases; bases outside gene matches: 8. The CDR3 consists of 17 residues. One entry per CDR3 protein, called by TCRdb with MiXCR from the 5' RACE reads. The data show under 250,000 distinct CDR3 sequences, with 10% to 13% seen just once and about 2.8% held by the top ten. The sequenced material came from blood, either unsorted or a sorted T cell fraction (not recorded which). The receptor comes from a male donor with ankylosing spondylitis or in good health (not recorded which). The chain employs TRBV12-3 or TRBV12-4 and TRBJ2-1, with 9 bases fitting TRBD2. This chain's CDR3 is CASSNRISGSSYNEQFF. CDR3 nucleotide sequence: TGTGCCAGCAGTAACCGAATTAGCGGGAGCTCCTACAATGAGCAGTTCTTC.